Below, 32 T cell receptor beta chains from the same sample are listed, as sequenced in a study of CD8 T cells in Susac syndrome. RNA, at about 0.45 to 1 ug, was reverse transcribed with random hexamers. TCRdb re-derived calls from the immunoSEQ multiplex PCR reads in MiXCR, one entry per CDR3 protein. This sample has under 200,000 distinct CDR3 sequences; around 96% occur once, and the top ten carry around 0.15%. The sequenced material came from CD8+ T cells from PBMCs. These receptors were collected from a human donor with multiple sclerosis.

This clonotype was counted a single time. The chain uses TRBV28 and TRBJ1-2, with D tentatively TRBD1 (6 bases). The germline V gene encodes CDR1 MDHEN and CDR2 SYDVKM. The ends were cut back, 5 bases at V and 3 bases at J, with 22 bases in the middle. This CDR3 has 17 amino acids. The CDR3, as DNA: TGTGCCAGCAGTCCCATTGAAACAGGGATTTGGGACTATGGCTACACCTTC. Amino acid sequence: CASSPIETGIWDYGYTF.

The chain combines TRBV12-5 with TRBJ2-3; no clear D. CDR3 length: 14 residues. The germline gives CDR1 LGHNT, CDR2 FRNRAP. Trimming shortened V by 1 base and J by 2 bases, and 7 bases separated the two germline ends. The CDR3 loop reads CASGLGLYTDTQYF. The CDR3 DNA reads as TGTGCTAGTGGTTTGGGACTTTACACAGATACGCAGTATTTT.

The chain couples TRBV28 to TRBJ2-1; D is possibly TRBD1 (5 bases). In germline, CDR1 is MDHEN, CDR2 SYDVKM. V shed 8 bases and J shed 6 bases, with 8 bases lying between them. CDR3 length: 11 amino acids. The CDR3 bases are TGTGCCAGCTGGGGCTCCAATGAGCAGTTCTTC. Translation gives CASWGSNEQFF. The full variable domain, its missing parts supplied by reference TRBV28 and TRBJ2-1, is DVKVTQSSRYLVKRTGEKVFLECVQDMDHENMFWYRQDPGLGLRLIYFSYDVKMKEKGDIPEGYSVSREKKERFSLILESASTNQTSMYLCASWGSNEQFFGPGTRLTVL.

This CDR3 is CASSVLRADTQYF. CDR3 DNA: TGTGCCAGCAGCGTATTGAGGGCAGATACGCAGTATTTT. V and J are TRBV9 and TRBJ2-3; D possibly corresponds to TRBD2 (5 bases). The CDR3 runs 13 residues. The V end lost 1 base, the J end lost 4 bases, and 7 bases lay between the germline ends. Germline assignment: CDR1 SGDLS and CDR2 YYNGEE.

The V call is TRBV9, the J call TRBJ2-1, with a possible D match to TRBD2 (6 bases). Germline V gives CDR1 SGDLS, CDR2 YYNGEE. Trimming took 0 bases from V and 4 from J, leaving 17 bases between them. The CDR3 runs 17 residues. CDR3 amino acids: CASSVDPIGGGYNEQFF. The CDR3 coding sequence is TGTGCCAGCAGCGTAGATCCCATCGGGGGTGGGTACAATGAGCAGTTCTTC.

This chain joins TRBV7-9 and TRBJ1-4; 12 bases agree with TRBD1. Looked up from germline, CDR1 is SEHNR and CDR2 is FQNEAQ (reference sequence). The CDR3 runs to 18 residues. V was clipped by 5 bases and J by 10 bases; unmatched bases: 17. CDR3 sequence: CASSTPGTGGAELGKLFF. The DNA of the CDR3 is TGTGCCAGCAGCACCCCCGGGACAGGGGGCGCCGAATTGGGAAAACTGTTTTTT.

The rearrangement joins TRBV2 to TRBJ1-1; D is unclear. V shed 0 bases and J shed 3 bases, with 5 bases lying between them. The CDR3 length is 13 residues. Looked up from germline, CDR1 is SNHLY and CDR2 is FYNNEI. The CDR3 here is CASSEAADTEAFF. The CDR3 DNA reads as TGTGCCAGCAGTGAAGCTGCAGACACTGAAGCTTTCTTT.

Here the CDR3 DNA reads TGTGCCAGCACCCCCAGCGGGAGCTCCTACAATGAGCAGTTCTTC. Protein sequence: CASTPSGSSYNEQFF. V usage is TRBV9 and J usage is TRBJ2-1, with TRBD2 identical over 8 bases. Germline CDR1 SGDLS, CDR2 YYNGEE. This CDR3 spans 15 amino acids. V dropped 6 bases and J dropped 0; count of bases not matched to a gene: 5.

The chain links TRBV20-1 to TRBJ2-3; the D is unclear. V lost 1 base and J lost 3, with 2 bases in between. The CDR3 sequence is 11 residues long. Germline V gene lookup returns CDR1 DFQATT and CDR2 SNEGSKA (reference sequence). The CDR3: CSARVTDTQYF. The CDR3 DNA sequence: TGCAGTGCTAGAGTTACAGATACGCAGTATTTT.

V gene TRBV15 combines with J gene TRBJ2-5, with D tentatively TRBD1 (5 bases). The V gene's germline CDR1 is LNHNV and CDR2 YYDKDF (reference sequence). Trimming left V 0 bases short and J 1 base short, with 9 bases between. This CDR3 contains 15 residues. In DNA, the CDR3 is TGTGCCACCAGCAGAGACGTGGGGCCCCAAGAGACCCAGTACTTC. This encodes CATSRDVGPQETQYF.

This clonotype was recorded once. The V call is TRBV2, the J call TRBJ1-1; perhaps TRBD1 as D (5 bases). Per the germline V gene, CDR1 is SNHLY and CDR2 is FYNNEI. CDR3 length: 14 residues. V lost 5 bases and J 5 bases, leaving 15 bases between the germline ends. The CDR3 protein is CASSTGGRYTEAFF. CDR3 nucleotides: TGTGCCAGCAGTACTGGGGGGAGGTATACTGAAGCTTTCTTT.

This sequence joins TRBV5-1 and TRBJ2-6, with a weak D call TRBD1 (5 bases). Germline V lookup: CDR1 SGHRS, CDR2 YFSETQ. V lost 3 bases to trimming and J lost 0 bases, with 19 bases between them. This CDR3 is 19 amino acids long. The CDR3 sequence: CASSSWTYRINSGANVLTF. The CDR3 coding sequence is TGCGCCAGCAGCTCCTGGACATATAGAATTAACTCTGGGGCCAACGTCCTGACTTTC.

J is TRBJ2-7 and V is TRBV5-6, with a tentative D call TRBD1 (6 bases). The CDR3 loop spans 14 amino acids. Germline V lookup: CDR1 SGHDT, CDR2 YYEEEE. Trimming left V 1 base short and J 2 bases short, with 10 bases between. Here the CDR3 reads CASSLQGIAYEQYF. CDR3 nucleotides: TGTGCCAGCAGCTTGCAGGGGATAGCCTACGAGCAGTACTTC. Variable domain in full (rest from reference TRBV5-6 and TRBJ2-7): DAGVTQSPTHLIKTRGQQVTLRCSPKSGHDTVSWYQQALGQGPQFIFQYYEEEERQRGNFPDRFSGHQFPNYSSELNVNALLLGDSALYLCASSLQGIAYEQYFGPGTRLTVT.

The gene calls are TRBV5-1 and TRBJ2-1; no definite D call. V gave up 1 base and J gave up 0 bases, with 11 bases separating them. Germline V CDR1 and CDR2: SGHRS, YFSETQ. This CDR3 is built from 16 residues. Written as DNA, the CDR3 is TGCGCCAGCAGCTTGTGGCAGTCGAGCTCCTACAATGAGCAGTTCTTC. The encoded protein is CASSLWQSSSYNEQFF.

The chain has TRBV7-9 and TRBJ1-1, with 8 bases aligning to TRBD1. The CDR3 totals 12 residues. V gave up 6 bases and J gave up 6 bases; unmatched junction bases: 3. Germline V lookup: CDR1 SEHNR, CDR2 FQNEAQ (reference sequence). The CDR3 DNA reads TGTGCCAGCAGGACAGGGGAGGCTGAAGCTTTCTTT. This codes for CASRTGEAEAFF. The variable domain in full, completed from reference TRBV7-9 and TRBJ1-1, reads DTGVSQNPRHKITKRGQNVTFRCDPISEHNRLYWYRQTLGQGPEFLTYFQNEAQLEKSRLLSDRFSAERPKGSFSTLEIQRTEQGDSAMYLCASRTGEAEAFFGQGTRLTVV.

This chain joins TRBV29-1 and TRBJ2-1, with 9 bases aligning to TRBD1. CDR3 length: 15 amino acids. The V gene's germline CDR1 is SQVTM and CDR2 ANQGSEA. J was trimmed by 3 bases and V by 6 bases; bases with no gene match: 9. The CDR3 region is CSVPRQGVFYNEQFF. The CDR3 DNA is TGCAGCGTCCCAAGACAGGGGGTCTTCTACAATGAGCAGTTCTTC.

The chain is built from TRBV20-1 and TRBJ1-5, with a weak D call TRBD1 (6 bases). Germline V gene sequence: CDR1 DFQATT, CDR2 SNEGSKA (reference sequence). Trimming took 5 bases from V and 0 from J, leaving 14 bases between them. The CDR3 spans 15 residues. CDR3 region: CSAGGRVDSNQPQHF. In DNA, the CDR3 is TGCAGTGCTGGGGGGCGGGTTGATAGCAATCAGCCCCAGCATTTT.

The chain joins TRBV20-1 to TRBJ2-7; D unclear. Trimming removed 3 bases at V and 0 bases at J, with 9 bases between. This CDR3 contains 13 residues. From germline, CDR1 is DFQATT and CDR2 SNEGSKA (reference sequence). As DNA, the CDR3 is TGCAGTGCTAGCTCTCAAGTCTCCTACGAGCAGTACTTC. This translates into CSASSQVSYEQYF.

The chain joins TRBV11-2 to TRBJ2-1, with TRBD2 as a possible D gene (6 bases). This CDR3 spans 13 amino acids. V lost 6 bases and J 0 bases, leaving 6 bases between the germline ends. Germline V gene sequence: CDR1 SGHAT, CDR2 FQNNGV. CDR3 residues: CASRTSSYNEQFF. The CDR3 bases are TGTGCCAGCAGGACTAGCTCCTACAATGAGCAGTTCTTC.

The rearrangement joins TRBV27 to TRBJ2-7; D possibly corresponds to TRBD1 (6 bases). Trimming removed 3 bases from V and 3 bases from J, with 21 bases in between. Germline lookup yields CDR1 MNHEY and CDR2 SMNVEV (reference sequence). This CDR3 has 17 residues. The CDR3 loop reads CASSFLWSRGKFYEQYF. CDR3 bases: TGTGCCAGCAGTTTCTTGTGGAGCAGGGGAAAATTCTACGAGCAGTACTTC.

The chain has TRBV7-9 and TRBJ2-1; D might be TRBD2 (6 bases). The CDR3 loop spans 12 amino acids. From germline, CDR1 is SEHNR and CDR2 FQNEAQ (reference sequence). V was shortened by 2 bases and J by 9 bases, with 8 bases between the two germline ends. Written as DNA, the CDR3 is TGTGCCAGCAGCTTAATGCGGGGTGAGCAGTTCTTC. Translated, it gives CASSLMRGEQFF.

The V and J genes are TRBV6-2 or TRBV6-3 and TRBJ2-7; D is undetermined. CDR1 is MNHEY, CDR2 SVGEGT, per germline. The CDR3 covers 16 residues. Deletions cut 0 bases from V and 1 base from J, with 13 bases between. The CDR3 region has the DNA TGTGCCAGCAGTTACTCGGTACAAAGCCCTTCCTACGAGCAGTACTTC. Its protein is CASSYSVQSPSYEQYF.

V gene TRBV30 combines with J gene TRBJ1-1, with D uncertain. CDR1 and CDR2 (germline): GTSNPN, SVGIG (reference sequence). The CDR3 loop spans 12 amino acids. V lost 4 bases, J lost 3 bases, and 9 bases lay in between. The CDR3 nucleotides read TGTGCCTGGATTCGTCCCTACACTGAAGCTTTCTTT. Translation gives CAWIRPYTEAFF.

The chain employs TRBV10-3 and TRBJ2-7; D unclear. The germline gives CDR1 ENHRY, CDR2 SYGVKD. The germline V and J ends were trimmed by 2 bases and 2 bases, with 4 bases remaining between them. This CDR3 has 12 amino acids. This CDR3 is CAISEVPYEQYF. In nucleotides, the CDR3 is TGTGCCATCAGTGAGGTCCCCTACGAGCAGTACTTC.

V gene TRBV29-1 combines with J gene TRBJ2-1; 14 nucleotides align to TRBD2. Germline trimming cut 5 bases from V and 10 bases from J; bases unmatched to any gene: 4. Looked up from germline, CDR1 is SQVTM and CDR2 is ANQGSEA. The CDR3 is made up of 13 amino acids. The CDR3 sequence is CSVPTSGRGEQFF. The CDR3 nucleotides read TGCAGCGTTCCGACTAGCGGGAGGGGAGAGCAGTTCTTC.

The J gene is TRBJ1-2, the V gene TRBV12-3 or TRBV12-4; possible D gene TRBD1, 6 bases. The length of the CDR3 is 17 residues. Trimming pared 3 bases from V and 2 bases from J, leaving 19 bases between. CDR3 amino acids: CASSLPRSDRTNYGYTF. The CDR3 DNA is TGTGCCAGCAGTTTGCCCCGTAGTGACAGGACCAACTATGGCTACACCTTC.

The CDR3 DNA reads as TGTGCCTCAAGGCAGGGGAAGAATGAGCAGTTCTTC. Protein sequence: CASRQGKNEQFF. The rearrangement uses TRBV7-8 and TRBJ2-1; a possible D gene is TRBD1 (6 bases). Germline-derived CDR1 and CDR2 are SGHVS and FQNEAQ. The CDR3 contains 12 residues. V lost 11 bases and J 7 bases, leaving 15 bases between the germline ends.

CDR3 DNA: TGTGCCAGCAGCTTCCATCCAGGGGGTACCTACGAGCAGTACTTC. The encoded protein is CASSFHPGGTYEQYF. The chain carries TRBV13 and TRBJ2-7; 7 nucleotides match TRBD1. Trimming removed 3 bases from V and 2 bases from J; junction bases left unmatched: 7. CDR3 length equals 15 residues. Germline assignment: CDR1 PRHDT and CDR2 FYEKMQ (reference sequence).

As for this clonotype: At one of its ends the junction is not consistent with the germline gene, which may arise from a read error. The gene calls are TRBV2 and TRBJ1-2; 9 bases line up with TRBD1. CDR1 and CDR2 from the germline V gene are SNHLY and FYNNEI. This CDR3 has 14 amino acids. CDR3 in amino acids: CATSDEDRGFGYTF. The CDR3 DNA reads as TGTGCCACCAGTGACGAGGACAGGGGTTTCGGCTACACCTTC.

V and J are TRBV9 and TRBJ2-2, with D uncertain. V lost 3 bases to trimming and J lost 3 bases, with 6 bases between them. Germline CDR1 reads SGDLS; CDR2 reads YYNGEE. This CDR3 is 13 amino acids long. This chain's CDR3 is CASSGRYTGELFF. The CDR3 region has the DNA TGTGCCAGCAGCGGCCGATACACCGGGGAGCTGTTTTTT.

V gene TRBV10-3 combines with J gene TRBJ1-1, with D uncertain. Trimming shortened V by 7 bases and J by 1 base, and 13 bases separated the two germline ends. Germline V lookup: CDR1 ENHRY, CDR2 SYGVKD. The CDR3 runs 14 residues. For the CDR3, the DNA is TGTGCCATCAAGATTCTACCAGAGAACACTGAAGCTTTCTTT. Protein product: CAIKILPENTEAFF.

The chain combines TRBV3-1 with TRBJ2-1; 7 positions agree with TRBD2. The germline gives CDR1 LGHDT, CDR2 YNNKEL (reference sequence). Germline trimming cut 0 bases from V and 1 base from J; bases unmatched to any gene: 15. The CDR3 loop spans 20 amino acids. CDR3 DNA sequence: TGTGCCAGCAGCCAAGACAGTCGGCTAGCGGTAGGATCGTCCTACAATGAGCAGTTCTTC. The encoded protein is CASSQDSRLAVGSSYNEQFF.